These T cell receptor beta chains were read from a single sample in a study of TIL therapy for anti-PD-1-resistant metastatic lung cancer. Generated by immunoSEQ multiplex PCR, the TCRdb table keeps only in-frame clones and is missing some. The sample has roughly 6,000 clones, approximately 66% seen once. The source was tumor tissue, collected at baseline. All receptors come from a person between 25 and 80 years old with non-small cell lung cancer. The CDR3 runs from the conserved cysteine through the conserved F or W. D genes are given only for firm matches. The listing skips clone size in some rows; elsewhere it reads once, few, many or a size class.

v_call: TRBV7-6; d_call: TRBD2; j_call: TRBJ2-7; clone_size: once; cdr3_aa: CASSLGTSGNYYEQYF; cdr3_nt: TGTGCCAGCAGCCTAGGGACTAGCGGGAACTACTACGAGCAGTACTTC
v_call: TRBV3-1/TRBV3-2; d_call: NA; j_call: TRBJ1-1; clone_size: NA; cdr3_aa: CASSQIAGTEAFF; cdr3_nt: TGTGCCAGCAGCCAAATCGCGGGCACTGAAGCTTTCTTT
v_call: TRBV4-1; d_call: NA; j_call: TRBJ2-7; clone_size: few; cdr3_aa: CASSLDTTGEQYF; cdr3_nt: TGCGCCAGCAGTCTGGACACTACGGGGGAGCAGTACTTC
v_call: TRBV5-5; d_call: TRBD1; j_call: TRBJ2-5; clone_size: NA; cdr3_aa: CASSLGQGNQETQYF; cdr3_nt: TGTGCCAGCAGCTTGGGACAGGGAAACCAAGAGACCCAGTACTTC
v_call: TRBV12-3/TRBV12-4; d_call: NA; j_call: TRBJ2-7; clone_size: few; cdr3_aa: CASSLWVARQYF; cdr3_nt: TGTGCCAGCAGTTTATGGGTAGCAAGGCAGTACTTC
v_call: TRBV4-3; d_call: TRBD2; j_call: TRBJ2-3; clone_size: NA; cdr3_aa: CASSQEASGDFTDTQYF; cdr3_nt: TGCGCCAGCAGCCAAGAGGCTAGCGGGGATTTCACAGATACGCAGTATTTT
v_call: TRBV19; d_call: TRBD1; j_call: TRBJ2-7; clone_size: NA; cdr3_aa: CASSGYRGSEQYF; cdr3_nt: TGTGCCAGTAGTGGGTACAGGGGGTCCGAGCAGTACTTC
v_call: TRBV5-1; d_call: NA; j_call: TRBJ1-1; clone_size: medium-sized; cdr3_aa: CASSLDGLNTEAFF; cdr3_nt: TGCGCCAGCAGCTTGGACGGCCTGAACACTGAAGCTTTCTTT
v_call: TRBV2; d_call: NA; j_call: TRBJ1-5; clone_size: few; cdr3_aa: CASSLSNQPQHF; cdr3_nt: TGTGCCAGCAGCCTTAGCAATCAGCCCCAGCATTTT
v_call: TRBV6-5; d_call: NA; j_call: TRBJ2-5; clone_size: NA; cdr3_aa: CASTLTGWVETQYF; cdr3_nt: TGTGCCAGCACCCTCACAGGATGGGTAGAGACCCAGTACTTC
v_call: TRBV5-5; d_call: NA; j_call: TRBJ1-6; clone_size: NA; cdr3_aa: CASSPQPGDSPLHF; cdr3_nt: TGTGCCAGCAGCCCCCAGCCGGGGGACTCACCCCTCCACTTT
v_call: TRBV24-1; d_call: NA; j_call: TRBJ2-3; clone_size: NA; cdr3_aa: CATEEQGTGTDTQYF; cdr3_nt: TGTGCCACCGAAGAACAGGGAACTGGCACAGATACGCAGTATTTT
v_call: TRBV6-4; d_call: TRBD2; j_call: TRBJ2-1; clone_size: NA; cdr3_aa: CASSETAGADNEQFF; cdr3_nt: TGTGCCAGCAGTGAAACAGCGGGGGCCGACAATGAGCAGTTCTTC
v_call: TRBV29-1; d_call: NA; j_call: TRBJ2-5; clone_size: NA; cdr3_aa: CSVERQAQETQYF; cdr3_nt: TGCAGCGTTGAAAGGCAGGCCCAAGAGACCCAGTACTTC
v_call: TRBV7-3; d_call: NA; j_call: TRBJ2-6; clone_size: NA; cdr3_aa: CASSQLLSGANVLTF; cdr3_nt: TGTGCCAGCAGCCAGCTTCTCTCTGGGGCCAACGTCCTGACTTTC
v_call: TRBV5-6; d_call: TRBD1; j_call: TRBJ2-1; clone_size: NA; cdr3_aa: CASSGTDRYTIEQFF; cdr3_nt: TGTGCCAGCAGCGGAACGGACAGGTATACAATTGAGCAGTTCTTC
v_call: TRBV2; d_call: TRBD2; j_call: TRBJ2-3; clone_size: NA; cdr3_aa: CASRFSGSTDTQYF; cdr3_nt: TGTGCCAGCAGGTTTAGCGGGAGCACAGATACGCAGTATTTT
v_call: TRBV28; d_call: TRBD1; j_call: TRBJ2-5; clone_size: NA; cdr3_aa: CASSLHRGVEGETQYF; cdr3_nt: TGTGCCAGCAGTTTACACAGGGGCGTTGAGGGGGAGACCCAGTACTTC
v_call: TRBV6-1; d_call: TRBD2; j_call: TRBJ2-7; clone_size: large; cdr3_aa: CASSVLAGSGSYEQYF; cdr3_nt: TGTGCCAGCAGTGTACTAGCGGGTTCTGGGAGCTACGAGCAGTACTTC
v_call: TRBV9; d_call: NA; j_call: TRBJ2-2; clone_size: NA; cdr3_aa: CASSVQVAAGELFF; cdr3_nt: TGTGCCAGCAGCGTGCAGGTAGCGGCCGGGGAGCTGTTTTTT
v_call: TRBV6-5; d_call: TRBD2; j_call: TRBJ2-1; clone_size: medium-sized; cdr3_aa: CASSTSGYNEQFF; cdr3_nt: TGTGCCAGCAGCACTAGCGGTTACAATGAGCAGTTCTTC
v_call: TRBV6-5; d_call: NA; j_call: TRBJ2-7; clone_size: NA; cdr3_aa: CASTVTGPSEQYF; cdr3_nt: TGTGCCAGCACCGTAACCGGTCCCTCCGAGCAGTACTTC
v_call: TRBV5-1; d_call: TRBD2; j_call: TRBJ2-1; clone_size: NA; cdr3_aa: CASSLNPGASGTLEQFF; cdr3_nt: TGCGCCAGCAGCTTGAATCCGGGGGCTAGCGGGACCCTTGAGCAGTTCTTC
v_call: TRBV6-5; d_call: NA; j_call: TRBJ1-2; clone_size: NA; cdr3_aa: CASSYLQGRSHYGYTF; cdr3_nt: TGTGCCAGCAGTTACCTTCAGGGCCGGAGCCACTATGGCTACACCTTC